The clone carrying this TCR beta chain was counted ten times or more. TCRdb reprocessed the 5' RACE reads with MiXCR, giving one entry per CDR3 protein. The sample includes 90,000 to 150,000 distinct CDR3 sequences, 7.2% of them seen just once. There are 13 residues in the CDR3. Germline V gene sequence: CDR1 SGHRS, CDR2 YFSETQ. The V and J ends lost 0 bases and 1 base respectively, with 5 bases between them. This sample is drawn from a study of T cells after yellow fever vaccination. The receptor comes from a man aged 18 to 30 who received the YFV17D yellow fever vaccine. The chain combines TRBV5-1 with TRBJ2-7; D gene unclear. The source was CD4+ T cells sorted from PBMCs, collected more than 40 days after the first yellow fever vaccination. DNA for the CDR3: TGCGCCAGCAGCTTGGGGTTTTCCTACGAGCAGTACTTC. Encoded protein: CASSLGFSYEQYF.